The rows below give T cell receptor beta chains drawn from one sample of a study of post-analysis software for immune sequencing data. TCRdb recomputed calls from the PCR reads with MiXCR, one row per CDR3 protein. The profile shows about 760,000 distinct CDR3 sequences, about 27% of them singletons. Sequencing input: blood. The receptors were sampled from a girl aged 5-17 years with multiple sclerosis. Both conserved end residues are part of each CDR3.

V,J,CDR3
TRBV27,TRBJ2-2,CASSGGNRELFF
TRBV24-1,TRBJ2-3,CATSDFLAGGSDTQYF
TRBV5-1,TRBJ2-1,CASSLLLGSIEQFF
TRBV6-5,TRBJ2-1,CASSSWGYNEQFF
TRBV7-9,TRBJ2-7,CASRRQAGTSGEDYEQYF
TRBV6-2/TRBV6-3,TRBJ1-3,CASSSPGLLLSGNTIYF
TRBV6-5,TRBJ2-4,CASSYRGLAGAPSKNIQYF
TRBV7-9,TRBJ1-1,CASSVTGGANTEAFF
TRBV7-2,TRBJ2-5,CASSSSPGEETQYF
TRBV12-3/TRBV12-4,TRBJ2-5,CASSGTSGRTEQYF
TRBV20-1,TRBJ2-5,CSALDPGTGQETQYF
TRBV12-3/TRBV12-4,TRBJ2-1,CASSLYTSGSSYNEQFF
TRBV20-1,TRBJ2-1,CSARDVGGTNEQFF
TRBV5-6,TRBJ2-2,CASSSSDRGLFF
TRBV7-9,TRBJ2-5,CASSPVRDTQRETQYF
TRBV24-1,TRBJ2-1,CATGDRQRSSDEQFF
TRBV20-1,TRBJ2-3,CSATGGDTQYF
TRBV29-1,TRBJ2-6,CSVQRSGANVLTF
TRBV4-1,TRBJ2-1,CASSQDRGVWNEQFF
TRBV12-3/TRBV12-4,TRBJ1-5,CASSLGQGTEDQPQHF
TRBV14,TRBJ1-4,CASSTGTGAEKLFF
TRBV20-1,TRBJ1-2,CSAEAEGQHCGYTF
TRBV5-5,TRBJ1-2,CASTATRSSPSYGYTF
TRBV4-3,TRBJ2-7,CASSRDRGLAGYEQYF
TRBV12-3/TRBV12-4,TRBJ1-1,CASRRRRTKIEPEAFF
TRBV4-2,TRBJ2-3,CASSQDPASDPDTQYF
TRBV10-3,TRBJ2-7,CASRPYSTYEQYF
TRBV2,TRBJ2-1,CASSSGSNEQFF
TRBV29-1,TRBJ1-6,CSVGGGGSPLHF
TRBV3-1,TRBJ2-5,CASSQDTSGSKTQYF
TRBV5-1,TRBJ2-5,CASSLEPGRQETQYF
TRBV5-1,TRBJ1-4,CASSSTGLPNEKLFF
TRBV29-1,TRBJ2-5,CSVQPLDGTQYF
TRBV12-3/TRBV12-4,TRBJ1-6,CASSPGGRGNSPLHF
TRBV9,TRBJ2-3,CASDLGSGGAGVTDTQYF
TRBV6-5,TRBJ2-3,CASRSAGTSTDTQYF
TRBV5-4,TRBJ2-6,CASSLGREGANVLTF